This T cell receptor beta chain is drawn from a study of blood T cell repertoires in COVID-19. Sequencing used immunoSEQ multiplex PCR; TCRdb keeps in-frame clones, though not all of them. The data show over 65,000 clones, 80% to 85% seen once. This clone was detected only a few times. The CDR3 totals 12 residues. The germline V gene has CDR1 GTSNPN and CDR2 SVGIG (reference sequence). The V end was cut by 0 bases, the J end by 7 bases, with 6 bases between. The V and J genes are TRBV30 and TRBJ1-4; perhaps TRBD1 as D (6 bases). Sequencing input: peripheral blood. The receptor was derived from a human donor in a cohort sampled during active COVID-19. The CDR3 nucleotides read TGTGCCTGGAGTGTACAGGGTGAAAAACTGTTTTTT. This translates into CAWSVQGEKLFF.